The rows below give T cell receptor beta chains drawn from one sample of a study of metastatic and nonmetastatic thyroid tumors. TCRdb re-called clones from the PCR reads using MiXCR. The sample consists of roughly 12,000 clones, under 25% of them appearing once. Sequencing used adjacent normal tissue. The receptors originated from a female donor with papillary thyroid cancer or a benign thyroid nodule (not recorded which). Some clones in this sample may be carry-over from other donors' samples. Both conserved end residues are part of each CDR3. The D gene is left open where the match is weak. A clone size is listed for some rows: how often the clone was seen (once, few, many), or a class if it is expanded.

clone size: NA; J gene: TRBJ2-5; V gene: TRBV2; D gene: NA; CDR3 protein: CARWERWEQETQYF; CDR3 DNA: TGTGCCAGATGGGAGAGGTGGGAACAAGAGACACAGTACTTC
clone size: few; J gene: TRBJ2-7; V gene: TRBV6-1; D gene: TRBD1; CDR3 protein: CASSDLPGTGAYEQYF; CDR3 DNA: TGTGCCAGCAGTGATCTCCCCGGGACAGGGGCCTACGAGCAGTACTTC
clone size: large; J gene: TRBJ2-1; V gene: TRBV6-1; D gene: TRBD2; CDR3 protein: CASSAHLAGGRNEQFF; CDR3 DNA: TGTGCCAGCAGTGCCCACCTAGCGGGAGGGAGGAATGAGCAGTTCTTC
clone size: NA; J gene: TRBJ2-5; V gene: TRBV19; D gene: NA; CDR3 protein: CASSIGGPQQDTQYF; CDR3 DNA: TGTGCCAGTAGTATTGGGGGCCCCCAACAGGATACCCAGTACTTC
clone size: NA; J gene: TRBJ1-3; V gene: TRBV11-2; D gene: NA; CDR3 protein: CASSFGYGENTIYF; CDR3 DNA: TGTGCCAGCAGCTTTGGGTATGGGGAAAACACCATATATTTT
clone size: medium-sized; J gene: TRBJ2-7; V gene: TRBV6-1; D gene: NA; CDR3 protein: CASGGGGRSYEQYF; CDR3 DNA: TGTGCCAGCGGGGGTGGAGGTAGGTCCTACGAGCAGTACTTC
clone size: NA; J gene: TRBJ1-1; V gene: TRBV20-1; D gene: NA; CDR3 protein: CSARGTDTEAFF; CDR3 DNA: TGCAGTGCCCGAGGGACTGACACTGAAGCTTTCTTT
clone size: NA; J gene: TRBJ2-2; V gene: TRBV19; D gene: NA; CDR3 protein: CASRETGRGTGELFF; CDR3 DNA: TGTGCCAGTAGAGAGACAGGGAGGGGGACCGGGGAGCTGTTTTTT
clone size: many; J gene: TRBJ1-2; V gene: TRBV5-4; D gene: TRBD1; CDR3 protein: CASSQTGTGGYGYTF; CDR3 DNA: TGTGCCAGCAGCCAAACCGGGACAGGGGGTTATGGCTACACCTTC
clone size: many; J gene: TRBJ2-7; V gene: TRBV3-1; D gene: NA; CDR3 protein: CASSQEGEGQAHEQYF; CDR3 DNA: TGTGCCAGCAGCCAAGAAGGGGAGGGACAGGCTCACGAGCAGTACTTC
clone size: NA; J gene: TRBJ1-1; V gene: TRBV6-1; D gene: NA; CDR3 protein: CASRLTGFDTEAFF; CDR3 DNA: TGTGCCAGCAGACTTACAGGGTTCGACACTGAAGCTTTCTTT
clone size: medium-sized; J gene: TRBJ1-5; V gene: TRBV27; D gene: NA; CDR3 protein: CASSPLGSNQPQHF; CDR3 DNA: TGTGCCAGCAGTCCGCTCGGCAGCAATCAGCCCCAGCATTTT
clone size: NA; J gene: TRBJ2-1; V gene: TRBV24-1; D gene: TRBD2; CDR3 protein: CATSDWTSNEQFF; CDR3 DNA: TGTGCCACCAGTGATTGGACTAGCAATGAGCAGTTCTTC
clone size: many; J gene: TRBJ2-5; V gene: TRBV20-1; D gene: NA; CDR3 protein: CSARENYQETQYF; CDR3 DNA: TGCAGTGCTAGAGAAAACTACCAAGAGACCCAGTACTTC
clone size: NA; J gene: TRBJ2-1; V gene: TRBV27; D gene: TRBD2; CDR3 protein: CASSLPTSGRFPYNEQFF; CDR3 DNA: TGTGCCAGCAGTTTACCGACTAGCGGGAGGTTCCCATACAATGAGCAGTTCTTC
clone size: NA; J gene: TRBJ2-7; V gene: TRBV20-1; D gene: TRBD2; CDR3 protein: CSAPLAASYEQYF; CDR3 DNA: TGCAGTGCCCCCCTAGCGGCTTCCTACGAGCAGTACTTC
clone size: many; J gene: TRBJ2-3; V gene: TRBV5-1; D gene: NA; CDR3 protein: CASSLSGTDTQYF; CDR3 DNA: TGCGCCAGCAGCTTGTCGGGGACAGATACGCAGTATTTT
clone size: many; J gene: TRBJ1-1; V gene: TRBV20-1; D gene: NA; CDR3 protein: CSARTPFLRMNTEAFF; CDR3 DNA: TGCAGTGCTAGGACCCCCTTTTTACGGATGAACACTGAAGCTTTCTTT
clone size: few; J gene: TRBJ1-2; V gene: TRBV28; D gene: TRBD1; CDR3 protein: CASSLTGNGYTF; CDR3 DNA: TGTGCCAGCAGTTTGACAGGGAACGGCTACACCTTC
clone size: many; J gene: TRBJ1-1; V gene: TRBV29-1; D gene: TRBD1; CDR3 protein: CSARNRGQHIEAFF; CDR3 DNA: TGCAGCGCCAGGAACCGGGGACAGCATATAGAAGCTTTCTTT
clone size: few; J gene: TRBJ1-3; V gene: TRBV6-1; D gene: TRBD1; CDR3 protein: CASSPQGAGGNTIYF; CDR3 DNA: TGTGCCAGCAGTCCCCAGGGGGCGGGTGGAAACACCATATATTTT
clone size: few; J gene: TRBJ2-7; V gene: TRBV15; D gene: TRBD2; CDR3 protein: CATSRASGVRQYF; CDR3 DNA: TGTGCCACCAGCAGGGCTAGCGGGGTTCGGCAGTACTTC
clone size: NA; J gene: TRBJ1-1; V gene: TRBV20-1; D gene: TRBD1; CDR3 protein: CSAKKTGRTEAFF; CDR3 DNA: TGCAGTGCTAAGAAGACAGGGAGGACTGAAGCTTTCTTT
clone size: NA; J gene: TRBJ1-1; V gene: TRBV12-3/TRBV12-4; D gene: NA; CDR3 protein: CASSFQGSGTEAFF; CDR3 DNA: TGTGCCAGCAGTTTTCAAGGGTCCGGCACTGAAGCTTTCTTC
clone size: NA; J gene: TRBJ2-3; V gene: TRBV6-1; D gene: TRBD2; CDR3 protein: CASSGLAGWRDTQYF; CDR3 DNA: TGTGCCAGCAGTGGGCTAGCGGGGTGGCGTGATACGCAGTATTTT
clone size: medium-sized; J gene: TRBJ1-6; V gene: TRBV2; D gene: NA; CDR3 protein: CASSEADPRGSPLHF; CDR3 DNA: TGTGCCAGCAGTGAAGCGGACCCTAGGGGTTCACCCCTCCACTTT
clone size: many; J gene: TRBJ2-2; V gene: TRBV6-6; D gene: TRBD2; CDR3 protein: CASSYSRGALGELFF; CDR3 DNA: TGTGCCAGCAGTTATTCGCGGGGGGCCCTAGGGGAGCTGTTTTTT
clone size: few; J gene: TRBJ2-5; V gene: TRBV28; D gene: NA; CDR3 protein: CASSEGQETQYF; CDR3 DNA: TGTGCCAGCAGTGAAGGGCAAGAGACCCAGTACTTC
clone size: NA; J gene: TRBJ1-1; V gene: TRBV20-1; D gene: NA; CDR3 protein: CSATGQGWTEAFF; CDR3 DNA: TGCAGTGCAACCGGCCAGGGGTGGACTGAAGCTTTCTTT
clone size: medium-sized; J gene: TRBJ1-1; V gene: TRBV19; D gene: TRBD1; CDR3 protein: CASNSDRGGTEAFF; CDR3 DNA: TGTGCCAGTAACTCAGACAGGGGAGGTACTGAAGCTTTCTTT
clone size: many; J gene: TRBJ1-1; V gene: TRBV5-8; D gene: NA; CDR3 protein: CARPGRIDTEAFF; CDR3 DNA: TGTGCCCGCCCAGGGAGGATAGACACTGAAGCTTTCTTT
clone size: NA; J gene: TRBJ1-2; V gene: TRBV20-1; D gene: TRBD1; CDR3 protein: CSARELTGVRGGYTF; CDR3 DNA: TGCAGTGCTAGAGAACTGACAGGGGTGAGGGGTGGCTACACCTTC
clone size: medium-sized; J gene: TRBJ2-1; V gene: TRBV24-1; D gene: TRBD2; CDR3 protein: CATSESTSGGYNEQFF; CDR3 DNA: TGTGCCACCAGTGAGTCGACTAGCGGGGGGTACAATGAGCAGTTCTTC
clone size: NA; J gene: TRBJ1-2; V gene: TRBV2; D gene: TRBD1; CDR3 protein: CASGQGPYGYTF; CDR3 DNA: TGTGCCAGCGGACAGGGGCCGTATGGCTACACCTTC
clone size: many; J gene: TRBJ1-4; V gene: TRBV4-3; D gene: NA; CDR3 protein: CASSQERSGLGNEKLFF; CDR3 DNA: TGCGCCAGCAGCCAAGAGCGCTCAGGGTTGGGTAATGAAAAACTGTTTTTT
clone size: few; J gene: TRBJ1-1; V gene: TRBV27; D gene: NA; CDR3 protein: CASSSSGVPTRTEAFF; CDR3 DNA: NA
clone size: many; J gene: TRBJ1-6; V gene: TRBV30; D gene: TRBD1; CDR3 protein: CAWTHRGNSPLHF; CDR3 DNA: TGTGCCTGGACGCACAGGGGTAATTCACCCCTCCACTTT
clone size: many; J gene: TRBJ1-5; V gene: TRBV24-1; D gene: NA; CDR3 protein: CATSGGISNQPQHF; CDR3 DNA: TGTGCCACCAGTGGCGGGATTAGCAATCAGCCCCAGCATTTT
clone size: many; J gene: TRBJ2-1; V gene: TRBV18; D gene: NA; CDR3 protein: CASSEGGRNEQFF; CDR3 DNA: TGTGCCAGCTCGGAGGGGGGTCGCAATGAGCAGTTCTTC
clone size: medium-sized; J gene: TRBJ2-1; V gene: TRBV5-1; D gene: TRBD1; CDR3 protein: CASSPGQNSYNEQFF; CDR3 DNA: TGCGCCAGCAGCCCGGGACAGAACTCCTACAATGAGCAGTTCTTC
clone size: medium-sized; J gene: TRBJ2-7; V gene: TRBV11-2; D gene: NA; CDR3 protein: CASSLRDASYEQYF; CDR3 DNA: TGTGCCAGCAGCCTCCGGGACGCCTCCTACGAGCAGTACTTC
clone size: few; J gene: TRBJ1-6; V gene: TRBV2; D gene: NA; CDR3 protein: CASSSRGPYNSPLHF; CDR3 DNA: TGTGCCAGCAGTTCCAGGGGTCCCTACAATTCACCCCTCCACTTT
clone size: NA; J gene: TRBJ1-2; V gene: TRBV20-1; D gene: NA; CDR3 protein: CSAIMVSRPSCYGYTF; CDR3 DNA: TGCAGTGCTATCATGGTATCGCGGCCTTCGTGCTATGGCTACACCTTC
clone size: NA; J gene: TRBJ1-4; V gene: TRBV5-1; D gene: TRBD1; CDR3 protein: CASGPGTGEVEKLFF; CDR3 DNA: TGCGCCAGCGGACCAGGGACAGGGGAGGTTGAAAAACTGTTTTTT
clone size: NA; J gene: TRBJ1-4; V gene: TRBV6-1; D gene: NA; CDR3 protein: CASSEPASGEGEKLFF; CDR3 DNA: TGTGCCAGCAGTGAACCAGCTTCGGGGGAGGGTGAAAAACTGTTTTTT
clone size: many; J gene: TRBJ1-2; V gene: TRBV11-2; D gene: TRBD1; CDR3 protein: CASSTGQGAGGYTF; CDR3 DNA: TGTGCCAGCAGCACCGGACAGGGGGCGGGTGGCTACACCTTC
clone size: many; J gene: TRBJ2-3; V gene: TRBV19; D gene: TRBD1; CDR3 protein: CASSSPDRGKGADTQYF; CDR3 DNA: TGTGCCAGTAGTAGCCCCGACAGGGGGAAAGGGGCAGATACGCAGTATTTT
clone size: NA; J gene: TRBJ1-2; V gene: TRBV6-1; D gene: NA; CDR3 protein: CASSLASGGYTF; CDR3 DNA: TGTGCCTCTTCCCTGGCGAGCGGTGGCTACACCTTC
clone size: NA; J gene: TRBJ1-2; V gene: TRBV30; D gene: NA; CDR3 protein: CAWSRGVGSSCGYTF; CDR3 DNA: TGTGCCTGGAGCCGGGGGGTGGGCTCCAGCTGTGGCTACACCTTC
clone size: NA; J gene: TRBJ2-1; V gene: TRBV6-1; D gene: TRBD2; CDR3 protein: CASINDGLAGADGQFF; CDR3 DNA: TGTGCCAGCATTAACGACGGACTAGCGGGAGCCGATGGGCAGTTCTTC
clone size: NA; J gene: TRBJ2-7; V gene: TRBV20-1; D gene: NA; CDR3 protein: CSARSGYEQYF; CDR3 DNA: TGCAGTGCTCGAAGCGGTTACGAGCAGTACTTC
clone size: many; J gene: TRBJ2-3; V gene: TRBV14; D gene: TRBD2; CDR3 protein: CASSQDWTLSGGAVPTQYF; CDR3 DNA: TGTGCCAGCAGCCAAGATTGGACCCTAAGCGGGGGGGCCGTGCCTACGCAGTATTTT
clone size: few; J gene: TRBJ1-2; V gene: TRBV6-4; D gene: NA; CDR3 protein: CTSSDVSLRTLGGYTF; CDR3 DNA: TGTACCAGCAGTGACGTCTCCCTTCGGACCTTGGGCGGCTACACCTTC
clone size: NA; J gene: TRBJ2-7; V gene: TRBV13; D gene: TRBD2; CDR3 protein: CASSRSGFEQYF; CDR3 DNA: TGTGCCAGCAGTCGTAGCGGGTTCGAGCAGTACTTC